This T cell receptor beta chain was captured by sequencing in a study of blood T cell repertoires in COVID-19. The wider study: COVID-19 samples from acute and convalescent phases originated in the United States, Italy and Spain. The analysed material was cDNA or gDNA that came from T cells, B-cell-depleted T cells, or PBMCs.

Using immunoSEQ multiplex PCR, the repertoire was profiled, and TCRdb retains in-frame clones only, with some absent. The table records 160,000 or so clones, about 85% of them present only once. Germline V lookup: CDR1 GTSNPN, CDR2 SVGIG (reference sequence). This CDR3 contains 13 residues. V lost 3 bases to trimming and J lost 4 bases, with 10 bases between them. The receptor comes from a man between 35 and 55 years old with acute or convalescent COVID-19. The source material was peripheral blood. The rearrangement joins TRBV30 to TRBJ1-5; D perhaps matches TRBD1 (5 bases). Written as DNA, the CDR3 is TGTGCCTGGAGAGGACACTGGAATCAGCCCCAGCATTTT. It translates to CAWRGHWNQPQHF.